The 32 T cell receptor beta chains presented below share a single source sample, sequenced in a study of molecular identifiers for immune sequencing clone quantification. TCRdb ran MiXCR on the PCR reads and lists one entry per CDR3 protein. The data contain 550,000 to 750,000 distinct CDR3 sequences, approximately 20% of them singletons. Sample: naive CD8+ T cells from blood, with Jurkat cell RNA spiked in. The subset denotes: FACS-sorted CD8+CD4-CCR7+CD45RA+ naive T cells. These receptors originate from a human donor in good health. Some libraries in this study had Jurkat cell RNA spiked in.

The sample holds many counts of this clonotype. The chain carries TRBV7-7 and TRBJ1-4, with D unclear. Germline-derived CDR1 and CDR2 are SSHAT and FNYEAQ (reference sequence). This CDR3 has 13 residues. The ends were cut back, 3 bases at V and 8 bases at J, with 10 bases in the middle. CDR3 nucleotides: TGTGCCAGCAGCTTGGGCTTTGGCGAAAAACTGTTTTTT. Its translation is CASSLGFGEKLFF.

This clonotype came up many times. The rearrangement joins TRBV7-9 to TRBJ2-3; D perhaps matches TRBD2 (5 bases). In germline, CDR1 is SEHNR, CDR2 FQNEAQ (reference sequence). The length of the CDR3 is 12 residues. V lost 4 bases and J 8 bases, leaving 10 bases between the germline ends. The CDR3 DNA follows: TGTGCCAGCAGCTCAATAGGGAGTACGCAGTATTTT. Its translation: CASSSIGSTQYF.

Ten or more counts support this clonotype. The gene calls are TRBV7-8 and TRBJ1-1; D possibly corresponds to TRBD1 (5 bases). The CDR3 is 17 residues long. The ends were cut back, 1 base at V and 0 bases at J, with 15 bases in the middle. From germline, CDR1 is SGHVS and CDR2 FQNEAQ. The CDR3, as DNA: TGTGCCAGCAGCTTAGACGGACAAGGACAAATGAACACTGAAGCTTTCTTT. The encoded protein is CASSLDGQGQMNTEAFF.

This clonotype was counted many times. The gene calls are TRBV4-2 and TRBJ2-5; D might be TRBD2 (6 bases). Germline CDR1 is LGHNA and CDR2 is YNFKEQ. Trimming took off 0 bases at V and 5 bases at J, with 10 bases between the two ends. The CDR3 has 14 amino acids. CDR3 DNA: TGTGCCAGCAGCCAAGATGGCGGGGTTGAGACCCAGTACTTC. It codes for CASSQDGGVETQYF.

This clonotype was counted a few times. At one end the junction does not follow the germline gene, possibly because of a read error. The chain carries TRBV29-1 and TRBJ2-2; D perhaps matches TRBD2 (6 bases). CDR3 length: 11 residues. Germline V gene data show CDR1 as SQVTM and CDR2 as ANQGSEA. The CDR3 bases are TGCAGCGTTGTGCGGGACGGGGAGCTGTCTTTT. This sequence encodes CSVVRDGELSF.

This clonotype is a singleton in its sample. The rearrangement joins TRBV27 to TRBJ2-1; TRBD2 matches 10 bases. CDR3 size: 16 residues. Unmatched junction bases numbered 12, after V lost 6 bases and J lost 7 bases. CDR1 MNHEY and CDR2 SMNVEV come from the germline V gene (reference sequence). Here the CDR3 reads CASSEPGTSVENEQFF. The CDR3 coding sequence is TGTGCCAGCAGCGAGCCCGGGACTAGCGTAGAAAATGAGCAGTTCTTC.

This clonotype was recorded a few times. This sequence joins TRBV19 and TRBJ2-7, with TRBD1 as a possible D gene (7 bases). The V gene's germline CDR1 is LNHDA and CDR2 SQIVND (reference sequence). The CDR3 is 14 amino acids. The V and J ends lost 3 bases and 1 base respectively, with 10 bases between them. Here the CDR3 reads CASSIQGGSYEQYF. The CDR3 DNA reads TGTGCCAGTAGTATCCAGGGGGGTTCCTACGAGCAGTACTTC.

Only a few counts were recorded for this clonotype. This may be a read error: a much more frequent sequence differs by one nucleotide. This rearrangement joins TRBV4-2 to TRBJ2-4; 8 positions match TRBD1. The CDR3 loop spans 18 amino acids. The germline V gene has CDR1 LGHNA and CDR2 YNFKEQ. Written as DNA, the CDR3 is TGTGCCGGCAGCCAAGAAGGTGAGCTGAGGACAGGGAAAAACATTCAGTACTTC. It translates to CAGSQEGELRTGKNIQYF.

This clonotype has ten or more counts. As DNA, the CDR3 is TGTGCCAGCAGCTTTCGGACAGGGGGCCTGACCGGGGAGCTGTTTTTT. It is translated as CASSFRTGGLTGELFF. The V call is TRBV11-2, the J call TRBJ2-2; 11 nucleotides agree with TRBD1. This CDR3 has 16 residues. Germline V gene data show CDR1 as SGHAT and CDR2 as FQNNGV. V was pared by 3 bases and J by 5 bases, with 5 bases of the junction left unmatched.

The sample holds many counts of this clonotype. The rearrangement uses TRBV10-3 and TRBJ1-1; D not resolved. CDR1 and CDR2 (germline): ENHRY, SYGVKD. Trimming removed 10 bases from V and 3 bases from J, with 9 bases in between. The CDR3 totals 11 residues. In DNA form, the CDR3 reads TGTGCCACAACCGCGGACACTGAAGCTTTCTTT. Residues: CATTADTEAFF.

Of note for this clonotype: A much larger clone is a single base away; this may be a read error. The V call is TRBV5-3, the J call TRBJ2-7; D possibly corresponds to TRBD1 (5 bases). TRBV5-3 is marked as an open reading frame, function uncertain. The CDR3 spans 14 residues. The CDR3 loop is CVSSLTAGSYEQYF. In DNA form, the CDR3 reads TGTGTCAGCAGCTTGACGGCAGGGTCCTACGAGCAGTACTTC.

This clonotype was observed a few times. V usage is TRBV19 and J usage is TRBJ1-2, with 7 nucleotides matching TRBD1. With V trimmed by 1 base and J by 4 bases, 3 bases remained unmatched. Germline values: CDR1 LNHDA, CDR2 SQIVND (reference sequence). The CDR3 length is 14 residues. This CDR3 reads CASSIARDSYGYTF. The CDR3 bases are TGTGCCAGTAGTATAGCCCGGGACAGCTATGGCTACACCTTC.

This clonotype was counted ten times or more. The chain has TRBV9 and TRBJ2-4; D gene uncertain. Germline V gene data show CDR1 as SGDLS and CDR2 as YYNGEE. The CDR3 totals 14 residues. Trimming cost V 4 bases and J 4 bases, with 12 bases left between them. The CDR3 spells CASSSTDGKNIQYF. The DNA of the CDR3 is TGTGCCAGCAGCTCAACGGACGGGAAAAACATTCAGTACTTC.

In its sample, this clonotype was seen many times. This chain uses TRBV7-9 with TRBJ2-7, with 8 bases aligning to TRBD1. This CDR3 has 15 amino acids. After removal of 7 bases from V and 0 bases from J, the junction contained 8 bases not matched to a gene. CDR1 and CDR2 from the germline V gene are SEHNR and FQNEAQ (reference sequence). In nucleotides, the CDR3 is TGTGCCAGCACCGGGGACAGGTTCAGCTCCTACGAGCAGTACTTC. Its protein product is CASTGDRFSSYEQYF.

On this clonotype: A read error may be the cause here, since a much bigger clone is one base away. The rearrangement links TRBV6-2 or TRBV6-3 to TRBJ1-1, with D unclear. Germline V gives CDR1 MNHEY, CDR2 SVGEGT. This CDR3 is 13 amino acids long. CDR3 DNA sequence: TGTGCCAGCAGTTACACGGGGAGGACTGGAGCTTTCTTT. Translation gives CASSYTGRTGAFF.

The chain has TRBV19 and TRBJ1-1; the D is unclear. The CDR3 totals 10 residues. CDR1 is LNHDA and CDR2 is SQIVND in the germline V gene (reference sequence). Trimming stripped 5 bases from V and 11 bases from J, with 9 bases between. The CDR3 nucleotides read TGTGCCAGTAGTGGCGCCGCGGCTTTCTTT. It yields the protein CASSGAAAFF.

Ten or more counts support this clonotype. This CDR3 is CASSLRLAGVGETQYF. The DNA for the CDR3 is TGTGCCAGCAGTTTACGGCTAGCGGGAGTCGGAGAGACCCAGTACTTC. This chain joins TRBV28 and TRBJ2-5, with 10 bases identical to TRBD2. CDR3 length equals 16 residues. Trimming cost V 2 bases and J 4 bases; bases outside gene matches: 7. Germline loops: CDR1 MDHEN, CDR2 SYDVKM. Full variable domain (remainder filled in from reference TRBV28 and TRBJ2-5): DVKVTQSSRYLVKRTGEKVFLECVQDMDHENMFWYRQDPGLGLRLIYFSYDVKMKEKGDIPEGYSVSREKKERFSLILESASTNQTSMYLCASSLRLAGVGETQYFGPGTRLLVL.

This clonotype was seen ten or more times. This chain uses TRBV11-3 with TRBJ2-2; no clear D gene. V was shortened by 0 bases and J by 8 bases, with 7 bases between the two germline ends. Germline V gene sequence: CDR1 SGHNT, CDR2 YENEEA. The CDR3 is 13 residues long. This chain's CDR3 is CASSLESYGELFF. The CDR3, as DNA: TGTGCCAGCAGCTTAGAATCCTATGGGGAGCTGTTTTTT.

The J gene is TRBJ2-1, the V gene TRBV20-1; D assignment may be TRBD1 or TRBD2 (5 bases each). Trimming shortened V by 1 base and J by 7 bases, and 14 bases separated the two germline ends. Germline CDR1 and CDR2: DFQATT and SNEGSKA (reference sequence). CDR3 size: 14 residues. The chain's CDR3 is CSARGQQGENEQFF. The CDR3 DNA reads as TGCAGTGCTAGAGGTCAGCAGGGAGAGAATGAGCAGTTCTTC.

The chain has TRBV6-5 and TRBJ2-1; TRBD2 matches at 7 bases. The germline V gene encodes CDR1 MNHEY and CDR2 SVGAGI. V gave up 5 bases and J gave up 0 bases; unmatched junction bases: 7. CDR3 size: 16 residues. The CDR3 DNA reads TGTGCCAGCAGTGGGGGGGGGGGTAGCTCCTACAATGAGCAGTTCTTC. Encoded protein: CASSGGGGSSYNEQFF.

The rearrangement uses TRBV20-1 and TRBJ2-5; a weak D match, TRBD2 (6 bases). The CDR3 is made up of 16 amino acids. Trimming took 1 base from V and 3 from J, leaving 18 bases between them. Germline values: CDR1 DFQATT, CDR2 SNEGSKA (reference sequence). CDR3 nucleotide sequence: TGCAGTGCTAGAGTTCCCCCCCTGACTAGTAAAGAGACCCAGTACTTC. Protein product: CSARVPPLTSKETQYF.

There are many counts of this clonotype. The chain employs TRBV4-2 and TRBJ2-3, with D possibly matching TRBD1 (6 bases). CDR1 and CDR2 (germline): LGHNA, YNFKEQ. CDR3 length: 14 amino acids. V lost 1 base, J lost 5 bases, and 10 bases lay in between. Here the CDR3 reads CASSQVLQGDTQYF. CDR3 nucleotides: TGTGCCAGCAGCCAAGTTCTACAGGGAGATACGCAGTATTTT.

For this clonotype: A much larger clone is a single base away; this may be a read error. The CDR3 region is CASSQDWGNSYGQYF. DNA of the CDR3: TGCGCCAGCAGCCAAGATTGGGGAAACTCCTACGGGCAGTACTTC. The J gene is TRBJ2-7, the V gene TRBV4-3; D gene ambiguous. From germline, CDR1 is LGHNA and CDR2 YSLEER. The CDR3 runs to 15 residues.

This clonotype showed up just a few times. The chain combines TRBV7-2 with TRBJ2-3; D gene uncertain. The CDR3 is made up of 14 amino acids. From germline, CDR1 is SGHTA and CDR2 FQGNSA. V was shortened by 8 bases and J by 5 bases, with 17 bases between the two germline ends. DNA of the CDR3: TGTGCCAGCGGCCTCCGGAGCCTTGAAGATACGCAGTATTTT. Protein product: CASGLRSLEDTQYF.

This clonotype occurred once. At one end, the junction sequence differs from germline, possibly due to a read error. The chain uses TRBV11-3 and TRBJ2-7; D may correspond to TRBD1 or TRBD2 (5 bases each). CDR3 length: 10 residues. Looked up from germline, CDR1 is SGHNT and CDR2 is YENEEA. DNA of the CDR3: TGTGCCTGCAGGGAGTACGAGCAGTACTTC. Translated, it gives CACREYEQYF.

This clonotype came up many times. The J gene is TRBJ2-5, the V gene TRBV7-2; maybe TRBD2 (5 bases). CDR3 length equals 17 residues. The V end was cut by 5 bases, the J end by 0 bases, with 19 bases between. The germline V gene has CDR1 SGHTA and CDR2 FQGNSA. CDR3 nucleotides: TGTGCCAGCAGCCCCCGAGTTGGGTCAGCGGACCAAGAGACCCAGTACTTC. It yields the protein CASSPRVGSADQETQYF.

This clonotype was seen many times. V gene TRBV9 combines with J gene TRBJ2-3, with TRBD1 matching over 9 bases. This CDR3 is 16 amino acids long. Germline CDR1 is SGDLS and CDR2 is YYNGEE. V gave up 5 bases and J gave up 0 bases; unmatched junction bases: 7. CDR3 nucleotide sequence: TGTGCCAGCAGTCGTCTGGACAGGGGAAGCACAGATACGCAGTATTTT. Its protein is CASSRLDRGSTDTQYF.

This clonotype was observed a handful of times. The genes are TRBV24-1 and TRBJ2-7; TRBD2 aligns across 9 bases. V was clipped by 1 base and J by 0 bases; unmatched bases: 3. Per germline, CDR1 KGHDR and CDR2 SFDVKD. CDR3 length: 16 residues. The CDR3 nucleotides read TGTGCCACCAGTGATTTTAGCGGGGGCCTCTCCTACGAGCAGTACTTC. Its protein is CATSDFSGGLSYEQYF.

J is TRBJ1-4 and V is TRBV12-3 or TRBV12-4; the D gene is possibly TRBD1 (6 bases). The CDR3 has 15 amino acids. Trimming took off 4 bases at V and 8 bases at J, with 17 bases between the two ends. CDR3: CASSSAGQSQEKLFF. In DNA form, the CDR3 reads TGTGCCAGCAGTTCTGCGGGACAATCGCAAGAAAAACTGTTTTTT.

This clonotype was counted a few times. CDR3 sequence: CASSEAGGNEQFF. CDR3 nucleotide sequence: TGTGCCAGCAGTGAAGCAGGGGGCAATGAGCAGTTCTTC. J is TRBJ2-1 and V is TRBV2; maybe TRBD1 (6 bases). The CDR3 runs to 13 residues. Between the trimmed V and J ends, which lost 0 bases and 6 bases, there was a span of 6 bases. Germline CDR1 and CDR2: SNHLY and FYNNEI.

Of note for this clonotype: At one of its ends the junction is not consistent with the germline gene, which may arise from a read error. V gene TRBV7-7 combines with J gene TRBJ2-5, with TRBD2 identical over 11 bases. Germline CDR1 SSHAT, CDR2 FNYEAQ (reference sequence). The CDR3 covers 15 residues. CDR3 sequence (DNA): TGTGCCGGCAGCCCCCTAGCGGGGGGACAAGAGACCCAGTACTTC. Translation gives CAGSPLAGGQETQYF.

This clonotype was seen a handful of times. The J gene is TRBJ1-1, the V gene TRBV2, with D tentatively TRBD1 (5 bases). The germline V and J ends were trimmed by 6 bases and 0 bases, with 11 bases remaining between them. This CDR3 has 14 residues. Germline CDR1 and CDR2: SNHLY and FYNNEI. The CDR3 sequence is CASREGRMNTEAFF. DNA of the CDR3: TGTGCCAGCAGGGAGGGACGGATGAACACTGAAGCTTTCTTT.